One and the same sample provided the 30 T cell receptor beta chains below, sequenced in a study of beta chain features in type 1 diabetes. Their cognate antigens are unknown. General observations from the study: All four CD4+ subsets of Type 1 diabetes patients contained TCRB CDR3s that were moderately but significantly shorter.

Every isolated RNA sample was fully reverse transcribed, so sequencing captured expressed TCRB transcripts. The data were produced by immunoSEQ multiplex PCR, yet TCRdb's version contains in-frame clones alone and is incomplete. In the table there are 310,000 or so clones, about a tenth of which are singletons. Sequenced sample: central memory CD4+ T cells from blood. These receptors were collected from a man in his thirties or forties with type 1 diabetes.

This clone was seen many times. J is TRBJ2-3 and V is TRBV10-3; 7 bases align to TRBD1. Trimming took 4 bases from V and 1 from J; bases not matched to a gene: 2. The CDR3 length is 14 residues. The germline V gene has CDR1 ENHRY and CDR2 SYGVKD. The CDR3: CAISVDRGTDTQYF. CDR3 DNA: TGTGCCATCAGTGTAGACAGGGGCACAGATACGCAGTATTTT.

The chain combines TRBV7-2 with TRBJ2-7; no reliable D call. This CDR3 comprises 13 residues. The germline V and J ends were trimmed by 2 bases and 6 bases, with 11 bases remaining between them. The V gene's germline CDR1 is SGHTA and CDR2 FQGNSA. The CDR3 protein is CASSLLGQVEQYF. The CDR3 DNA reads TGTGCCAGCAGCTTACTAGGGCAAGTCGAGCAGTACTTC.

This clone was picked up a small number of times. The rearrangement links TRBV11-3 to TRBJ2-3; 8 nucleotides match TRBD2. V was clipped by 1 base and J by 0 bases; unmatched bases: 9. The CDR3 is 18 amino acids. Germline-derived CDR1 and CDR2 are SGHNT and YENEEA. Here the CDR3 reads CASSLGRGGPRSTDTQYF. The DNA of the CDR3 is TGTGCCAGCAGCTTAGGTCGGGGGGGGCCTCGGAGCACAGATACGCAGTATTTT.

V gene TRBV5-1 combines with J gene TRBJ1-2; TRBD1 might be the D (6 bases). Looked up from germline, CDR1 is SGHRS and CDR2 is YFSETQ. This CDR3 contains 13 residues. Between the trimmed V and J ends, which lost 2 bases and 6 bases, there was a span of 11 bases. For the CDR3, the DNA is TGCGCCAGCAGCTTTAAGGGGGATCATGGCTACACCTTC. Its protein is CASSFKGDHGYTF.

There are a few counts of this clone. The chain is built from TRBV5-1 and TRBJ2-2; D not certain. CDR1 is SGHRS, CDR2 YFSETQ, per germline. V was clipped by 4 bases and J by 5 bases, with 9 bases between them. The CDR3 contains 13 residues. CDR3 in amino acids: CASSIGWTGELFF. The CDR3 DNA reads TGCGCCAGCAGCATCGGGTGGACCGGGGAGCTGTTTTTT.

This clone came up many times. CDR3 bases: TGTGCCAGCAGCTTAGGCGGGACCGGTGATTCACCCCTCCACTTT. Amino acid sequence: CASSLGGTGDSPLHF. V and J are TRBV7-6 and TRBJ1-6, with D possibly being TRBD1 (5 bases). Trimming stripped 1 base from V and 8 bases from J, with 12 bases between. CDR1 is SGHVS, CDR2 FNYEAQ, per germline. The CDR3 runs 15 residues.

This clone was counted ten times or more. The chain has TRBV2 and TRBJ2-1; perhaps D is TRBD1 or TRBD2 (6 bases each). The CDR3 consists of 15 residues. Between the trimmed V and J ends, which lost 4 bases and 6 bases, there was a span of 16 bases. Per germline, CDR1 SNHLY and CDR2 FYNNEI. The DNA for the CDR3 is TGTGCCAGCAGTGCTGAACTAGGAGGGGGCAATGAGCAGTTCTTC. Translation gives CASSAELGGGNEQFF.

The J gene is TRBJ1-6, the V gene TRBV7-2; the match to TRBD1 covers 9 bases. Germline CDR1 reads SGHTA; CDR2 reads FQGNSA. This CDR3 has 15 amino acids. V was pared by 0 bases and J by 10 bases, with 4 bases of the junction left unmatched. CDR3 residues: CASSLAGQGRSPLHF. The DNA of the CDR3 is TGTGCCAGCAGCTTAGCGGGACAGGGTCGGTCACCCCTCCACTTT.

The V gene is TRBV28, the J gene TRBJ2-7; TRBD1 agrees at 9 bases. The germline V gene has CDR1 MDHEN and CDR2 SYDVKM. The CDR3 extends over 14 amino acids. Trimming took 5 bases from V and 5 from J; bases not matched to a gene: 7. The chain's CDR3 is CASSPGTGLHEQYF. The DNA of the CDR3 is TGTGCCAGCAGTCCCGGGACAGGGTTACACGAGCAGTACTTC.

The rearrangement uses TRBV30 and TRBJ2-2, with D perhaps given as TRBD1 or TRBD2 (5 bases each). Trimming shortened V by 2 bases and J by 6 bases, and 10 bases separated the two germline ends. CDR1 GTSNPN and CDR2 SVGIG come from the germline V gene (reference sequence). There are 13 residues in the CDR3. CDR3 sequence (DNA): TGTGCCTGGAGTAAGAGGGGTGCCGGGGAGCTGTTTTTT. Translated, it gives CAWSKRGAGELFF.

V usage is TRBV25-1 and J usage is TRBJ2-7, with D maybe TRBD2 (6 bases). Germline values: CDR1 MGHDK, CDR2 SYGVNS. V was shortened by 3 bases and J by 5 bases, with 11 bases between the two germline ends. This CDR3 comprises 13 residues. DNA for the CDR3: TGTGCCAGCAGTGACGCGGGGTTCCACGAGCAGTACTTC. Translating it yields CASSDAGFHEQYF.

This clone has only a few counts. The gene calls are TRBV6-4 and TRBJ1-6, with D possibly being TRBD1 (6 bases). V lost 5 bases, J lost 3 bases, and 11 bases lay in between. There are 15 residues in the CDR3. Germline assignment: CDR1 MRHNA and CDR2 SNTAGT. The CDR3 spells CASSQQGDYNSPLHF. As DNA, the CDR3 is TGTGCCAGCAGTCAACAGGGAGACTATAATTCACCCCTCCACTTT.

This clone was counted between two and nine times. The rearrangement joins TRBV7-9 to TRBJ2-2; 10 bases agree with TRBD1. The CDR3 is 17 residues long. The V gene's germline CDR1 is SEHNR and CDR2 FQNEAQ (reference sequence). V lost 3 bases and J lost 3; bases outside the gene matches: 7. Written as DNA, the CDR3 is TGTGCCAGCAGCTTTCTGGGACAGGGGACGGACACCGGGGAGCTGTTTTTT. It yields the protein CASSFLGQGTDTGELFF.

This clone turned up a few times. This chain's CDR3 is CASSPGTHRGNEQFF. The CDR3 DNA sequence: TGCGCCAGCAGCCCCGGGACTCATCGAGGGAATGAGCAGTTCTTC. The chain recombines TRBV5-1 with TRBJ2-1, with D perhaps matching TRBD2 (6 bases). CDR1 is SGHRS, CDR2 YFSETQ, per germline. The V end was cut by 4 bases, the J end by 7 bases, with 18 bases between. CDR3 length: 15 residues.

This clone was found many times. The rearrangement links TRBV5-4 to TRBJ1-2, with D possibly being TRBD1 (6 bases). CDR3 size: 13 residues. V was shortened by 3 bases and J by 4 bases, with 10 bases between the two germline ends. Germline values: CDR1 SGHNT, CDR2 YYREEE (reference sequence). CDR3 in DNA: TGTGCCAGCAGCTGGGACACCGGCTATGGCTACACCTTC. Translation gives CASSWDTGYGYTF.

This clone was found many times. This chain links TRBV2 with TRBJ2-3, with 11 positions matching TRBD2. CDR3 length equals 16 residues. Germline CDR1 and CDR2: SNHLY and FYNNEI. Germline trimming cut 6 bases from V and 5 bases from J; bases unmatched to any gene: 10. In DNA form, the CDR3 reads TGTGCCAGCAGCGCTCTAGCGGGGGGCTACGGAGATACGCAGTATTTT. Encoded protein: CASSALAGGYGDTQYF.

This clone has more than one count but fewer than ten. The CDR3 DNA reads as TGTGCCACCCGGGGGCGGGCTACGAACACCGGGGAGCTGTTTTTT. Translating it yields CATRGRATNTGELFF. The rearrangement links TRBV7-2 to TRBJ2-2; D is tentatively TRBD1 or TRBD2 (6 bases each). The germline gives CDR1 SGHTA, CDR2 FQGNSA. The V and J ends lost 10 bases and 0 bases respectively, with 15 bases between them. The CDR3 has 15 residues.

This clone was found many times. As DNA, the CDR3 is TGTGCCAGCAATTCGGACAGGGGTGGCGAGCAGTACTTC. It yields the protein CASNSDRGGEQYF. V and J are TRBV28 and TRBJ2-7; 9 bases map to TRBD1. The V and J ends lost 7 bases and 6 bases, in that order; junction bases with no gene match: 7. The germline V gene encodes CDR1 MDHEN and CDR2 SYDVKM. This CDR3 is 13 amino acids long. Full variable domain (remainder filled in from reference TRBV28 and TRBJ2-7): DVKVTQSSRYLVKRTGEKVFLECVQDMDHENMFWYRQDPGLGLRLIYFSYDVKMKEKGDIPEGYSVSREKKERFSLILESASTNQTSMYLCASNSDRGGEQYFGPGTRLTVT.

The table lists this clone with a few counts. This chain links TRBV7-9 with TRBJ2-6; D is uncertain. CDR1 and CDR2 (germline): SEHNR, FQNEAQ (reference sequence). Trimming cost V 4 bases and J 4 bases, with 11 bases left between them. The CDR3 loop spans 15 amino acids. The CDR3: CASSWIGSGANVLTF. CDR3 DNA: TGTGCCAGCAGCTGGATAGGTTCAGGGGCCAACGTCCTGACTTTC.

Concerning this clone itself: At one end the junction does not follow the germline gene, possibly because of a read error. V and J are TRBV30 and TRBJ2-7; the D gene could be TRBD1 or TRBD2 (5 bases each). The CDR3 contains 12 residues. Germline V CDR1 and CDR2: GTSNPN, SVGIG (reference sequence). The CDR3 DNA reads TGTGCCTGGAGTGTACAGGCGGGCCCCCCCCACTTC. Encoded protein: CAWSVQAGPPHF.

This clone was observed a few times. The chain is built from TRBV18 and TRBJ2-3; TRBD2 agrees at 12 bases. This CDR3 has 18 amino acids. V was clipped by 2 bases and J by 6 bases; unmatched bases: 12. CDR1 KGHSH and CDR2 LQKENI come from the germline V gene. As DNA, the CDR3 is TGTGCCAGCTCACCAAATCCTAGCGGGGGGGCCAGTATGGATACGCAGTATTTT. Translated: CASSPNPSGGASMDTQYF. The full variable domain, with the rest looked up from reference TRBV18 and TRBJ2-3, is NAGVMQNPRHLVRRRGQEARLRCSPMKGHSHVYWYRQLPEEGLKFMVYLQKENIIDESGMPKERFSAEFPKEGPSILRIQQVVRGDSAAYFCASSPNPSGGASMDTQYFGPGTRLTVL.

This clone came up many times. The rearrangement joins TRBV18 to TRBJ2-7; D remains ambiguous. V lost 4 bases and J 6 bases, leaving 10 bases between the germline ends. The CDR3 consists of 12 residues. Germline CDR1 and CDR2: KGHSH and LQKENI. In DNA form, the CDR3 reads TGTGCCAGCTCACAGGGTTGGGGCGAGCAGTACTTC. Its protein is CASSQGWGEQYF.

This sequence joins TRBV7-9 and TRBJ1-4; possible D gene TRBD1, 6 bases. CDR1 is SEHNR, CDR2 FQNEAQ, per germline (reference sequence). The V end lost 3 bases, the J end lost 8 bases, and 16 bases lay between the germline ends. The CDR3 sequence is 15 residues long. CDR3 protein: CASSFQGQGKEKLFF. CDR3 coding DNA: TGTGCCAGCAGCTTCCAGGGCCAGGGGAAGGAAAAACTGTTTTTT.

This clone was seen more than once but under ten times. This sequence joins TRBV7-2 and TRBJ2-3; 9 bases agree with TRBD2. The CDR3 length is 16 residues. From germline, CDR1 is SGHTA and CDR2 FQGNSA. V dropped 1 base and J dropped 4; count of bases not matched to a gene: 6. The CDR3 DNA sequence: TGTGCCAGCAGCTTAGAAGGGGCGGGGGGGCCAGATACGCAGTATTTT. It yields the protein CASSLEGAGGPDTQYF. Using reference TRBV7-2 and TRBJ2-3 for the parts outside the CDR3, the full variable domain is GAGVSQSPSNKVTEKGKDVELRCDPISGHTALYWYRQSLGQGLEFLIYFQGNSAPDKSGLPSDRFSAERTGGSVSTLTIQRTQQEDSAVYLCASSLEGAGGPDTQYFGPGTRLTVL.

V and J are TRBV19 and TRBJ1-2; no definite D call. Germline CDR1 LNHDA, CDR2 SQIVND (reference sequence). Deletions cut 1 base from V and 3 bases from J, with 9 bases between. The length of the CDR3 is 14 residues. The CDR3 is CASSIGARHYGYTF. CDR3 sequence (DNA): TGTGCCAGTAGTATAGGCGCCAGGCACTATGGCTACACCTTC.

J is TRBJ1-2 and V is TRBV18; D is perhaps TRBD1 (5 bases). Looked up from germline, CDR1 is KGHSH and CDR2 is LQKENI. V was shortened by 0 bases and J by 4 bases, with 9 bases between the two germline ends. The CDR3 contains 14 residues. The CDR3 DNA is TGTGCCAGCTCACCACCTGACAGAGTCTATGGCTACACCTTC. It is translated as CASSPPDRVYGYTF. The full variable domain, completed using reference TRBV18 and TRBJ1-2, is NAGVMQNPRHLVRRRGQEARLRCSPMKGHSHVYWYRQLPEEGLKFMVYLQKENIIDESGMPKERFSAEFPKEGPSILRIQQVVRGDSAAYFCASSPPDRVYGYTFGSGTRLTVV.

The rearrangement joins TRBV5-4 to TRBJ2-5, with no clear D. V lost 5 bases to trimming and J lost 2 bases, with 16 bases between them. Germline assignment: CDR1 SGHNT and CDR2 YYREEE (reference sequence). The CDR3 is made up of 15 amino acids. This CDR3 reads CASSPTSAVQETQYF. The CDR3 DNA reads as TGTGCCAGCAGTCCGACCAGTGCGGTTCAAGAGACCCAGTACTTC.

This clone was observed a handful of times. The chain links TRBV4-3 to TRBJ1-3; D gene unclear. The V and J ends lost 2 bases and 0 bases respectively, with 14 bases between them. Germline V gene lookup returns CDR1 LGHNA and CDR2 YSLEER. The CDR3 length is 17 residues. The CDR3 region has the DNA TGCGCCAGCAGCCAATGGGCAGGAACCGTCTCTGGAAACACCATATATTTT. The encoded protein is CASSQWAGTVSGNTIYF.

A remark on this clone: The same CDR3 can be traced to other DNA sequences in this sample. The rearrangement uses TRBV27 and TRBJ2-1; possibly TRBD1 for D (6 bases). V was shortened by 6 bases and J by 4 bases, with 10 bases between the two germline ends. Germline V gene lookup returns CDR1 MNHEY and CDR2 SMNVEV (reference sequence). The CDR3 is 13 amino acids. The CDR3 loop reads CASSPGQYNEQFF. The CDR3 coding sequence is TGTGCCAGCAGCCCTGGACAGTACAATGAGCAGTTCTTC.

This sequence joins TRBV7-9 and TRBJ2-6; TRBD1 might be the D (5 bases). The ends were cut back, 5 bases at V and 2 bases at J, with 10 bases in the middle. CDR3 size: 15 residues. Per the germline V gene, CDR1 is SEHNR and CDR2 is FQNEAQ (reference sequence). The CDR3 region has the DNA TGTGCCAGCAGCCCAGGGCTCCCTGGGGCCAACGTCCTGACTTTC. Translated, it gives CASSPGLPGANVLTF. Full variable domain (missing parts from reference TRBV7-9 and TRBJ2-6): DTGVSQNPRHKITKRGQNVTFRCDPISEHNRLYWYRQTLGQGPEFLTYFQNEAQLEKSRLLSDRFSAERPKGSFSTLEIQRTEQGDSAMYLCASSPGLPGANVLTFGAGSRLTVL.